The entry below gives a single T cell receptor beta chain sequence along with its context. Three rounds of nested PCR, following a modified ARM-PCR protocol, produced the TCRbeta library. Via MiXCR, TCRdb re-called the multiplex PCR reads, giving one row per CDR3 protein. The repertoire consists of about 50,000 distinct CDR3 sequences, with 70% to 80% occurring once and the leading ten covering about 23%. This sample was included in a study of tumor and adjacent non-tumor tissue in lung cancer. Overall study context: Approximately 4 million productive TCRbeta reads were obtained per sample on average.

Germline V CDR1 and CDR2: KGHDR, SFDVKD. V trimming: 8 bases; J trimming: 9 bases; junction bases outside the gene matches: 14. The CDR3 has 15 amino acids. The template was RNA from unsorted bulk tissue. More than 3 cm separated this lung sample from the edge of the tumor. The source of this sequence is a woman aged 60-75 years with non-small cell lung cancer. The chain combines TRBV24-1 with TRBJ2-1; 8 bases line up with TRBD1. The sequenced sample was distant non-tumor lung tissue. For the CDR3, the DNA is TGTGCCACCACGTCCAGCAGGAACACAGGGGGTGAGCAGTTCTTC. It codes for CATTSSRNTGGEQFF.